The 14 T cell receptor beta chains given below trace back to one sample, sequenced in a study of cytomegalovirus exposure and HLA in healthy donors (dated by TCRdb to about 2017). Libraries were made using the immunoSEQ multiplex PCR assay. For the multiplex PCR, a mixture combining 60 forward primers for TCR Vbeta segments and 13 reverse primers for TCR Jbeta segments was used. TCRdb holds this immuneACCESS table with in-frame rearrangements only. Some clones are missing; in checked studies, unresolved V genes explain under half, and the rest has no known cause. Recorded for this sample are fewer than 140,000 clones; more than 60% of them occurred a single time. The ten largest clones represent 2% to 2.5% of the sample. Source material: PBMCs. These receptors all come from a man aged 35 to 55 in good health and CMV-seronegative.

V gene TRBV7-2 combines with J gene TRBJ1-5; 7 nucleotides agree with TRBD1. Germline-derived CDR1 and CDR2 are SGHTA and FQGNSA. The V gene end was trimmed by 3 bases and the J gene end by 7 bases; junction bases not matched to a gene: 9. The CDR3 is 15 residues long. The CDR3 spells CASSLEGARGQPQHF. The CDR3, as DNA: TGTGCCAGCAGCTTGGAGGGGGCGCGGGGCCAGCCCCAGCATTTT.

This clone was found a few times. V is TRBV11-2 and J is TRBJ2-3, with TRBD1 matching 8 bases. The germline gives CDR1 SGHAT, CDR2 FQNNGV. This CDR3 is 16 amino acids long. V was pared by 4 bases and J by 2 bases, with 8 bases of the junction left unmatched. The CDR3 DNA sequence: TGTGCCAGCAGCTACGGACAGGGTTACTACACAGATACGCAGTATTTT. Translated: CASSYGQGYYTDTQYF.

V is TRBV2 and J is TRBJ1-2, with D unresolved. CDR3 length equals 15 residues. Looked up from germline, CDR1 is SNHLY and CDR2 is FYNNEI. The V gene lost 6 bases and the J gene lost 5 bases, with 19 bases spanning the gap. The CDR3 is CASRDPLWQVYGYTF. The CDR3 DNA reads TGTGCCAGCAGAGACCCCCTCTGGCAGGTTTATGGCTACACCTTC.

The CDR3 here is CASSADLTSGVETQYF. CDR3 nucleotides: TGTGCCAGCTCAGCAGACCTGACTAGCGGGGTAGAGACCCAGTACTTC. The chain combines TRBV18 with TRBJ2-5; 11 nucleotides match TRBD2. The CDR3 totals 16 residues. J lost 4 bases, V lost 5 bases, and 9 bases had no gene match. Germline V gene sequence: CDR1 KGHSH, CDR2 LQKENI.

The J gene is TRBJ1-1, the V gene TRBV11-2; 9 bases are shared with TRBD1. Germline CDR1 reads SGHAT; CDR2 reads FQNNGV. This CDR3 region has 13 residues. Trimming took 4 bases from V and 6 from J; bases not matched to a gene: 3. The CDR3 nucleotides are TGTGCCAGCAGCTACAGGACAGGGGCTGAAGCTTTCTTT. Its protein is CASSYRTGAEAFF.

This sequence joins TRBV29-1 and TRBJ2-3; perhaps TRBD2 as D (6 bases). The V and J ends lost 7 bases and 2 bases respectively, with 10 bases between them. Germline V gives CDR1 SQVTM, CDR2 ANQGSEA. The CDR3 totals 12 residues. Written as DNA, the CDR3 is TGCAGCGCGTGGGACTTCACAGATACGCAGTATTTT. Translated, it gives CSAWDFTDTQYF.

Notes on this clone: The sample holds other DNA sequences that translate to the same CDR3. The chain has TRBV9 and TRBJ1-2; a weak D match, TRBD1 (6 bases). CDR3 length: 12 amino acids. CDR1 and CDR2 from the germline V gene are SGDLS and YYNGEE. Trimming removed 6 bases from V and 4 bases from J, with 10 bases in between. In DNA, the CDR3 is TGTGCCAGCACACAGGGCAGCTATGGCTACACCTTC. Translation: CASTQGSYGYTF.

CDR3 sequence reads: CASSFGQGRNQPQHF. The CDR3 coding sequence is TGTGCCAGCAGCTTCGGACAGGGACGCAATCAGCCCCAGCATTTT. The gene calls are TRBV13 and TRBJ1-5; 8 bases agree with TRBD1. This CDR3 has 15 amino acids. Germline CDR1 reads PRHDT; CDR2 reads FYEKMQ (reference sequence). Unmatched junction bases numbered 3, after V lost 3 bases and J lost 2 bases.

V usage is TRBV5-1 and J usage is TRBJ1-1, with D perhaps matching TRBD1 (5 bases). Germline assignment: CDR1 SGHRS and CDR2 YFSETQ. CDR3 length: 16 residues. V lost 1 base to trimming and J lost 0 bases, with 13 bases between them. The CDR3 here is CASSLTGSTMNTEAFF. CDR3 DNA: TGCGCCAGCAGCTTGACAGGATCTACTATGAACACTGAAGCTTTCTTT.

V and J are TRBV7-8 and TRBJ2-7; 8 bases line up with TRBD1. CDR3 length equals 16 residues. V was clipped by 8 bases and J by 5 bases; unmatched bases: 17. Germline loops: CDR1 SGHVS, CDR2 FQNEAQ. The CDR3 here is CASEGYNKQGVDEQYF. Here the CDR3 DNA reads TGTGCCAGCGAGGGATATAACAAACAGGGGGTGGACGAGCAGTACTTC.

The genes are TRBV2 and TRBJ1-1; D might be TRBD1 (6 bases). The CDR3 has 13 residues. CDR1 is SNHLY and CDR2 is FYNNEI in the germline V gene. V gave up 5 bases and J gave up 4 bases, with 11 bases separating them. CDR3 nucleotide sequence: TGTGCCAGCAGTAGGGGGTTTAGCACTGAAGCTTTCTTT. Its translation: CASSRGFSTEAFF.

The genes are TRBV13 and TRBJ1-3; weak D call: TRBD1 (6 bases). Deletions cut 5 bases from V and 0 bases from J, with 20 bases between. Germline CDR1 and CDR2: PRHDT and FYEKMQ (reference sequence). CDR3 size: 18 residues. The CDR3 nucleotides read TGTGCCAGCAGCCTTAACAGGGCCCCCCTTGACTCTGGAAACACCATATATTTT. Amino acids: CASSLNRAPLDSGNTIYF.

The chain links TRBV5-3 to TRBJ1-2; the D gene is possibly TRBD1 (5 bases). TRBV5-3 is an open reading frame, and its role is uncertain. V was trimmed by 4 bases and J by 6 bases, leaving 22 bases between them. The CDR3 is 16 amino acids. CDR3 sequence reads: CARSRTMEGVSDGYTF. The DNA for the CDR3 is TGTGCCAGAAGCCGTACTATGGAAGGGGTATCGGATGGCTACACCTTC.

About this clone itself: This specimen includes other DNA sequences encoding the same CDR3. The CDR3 nucleotides are TGTGCCAGCAGGGAGGGACTAGCGGCGTCCTACGAGCAGTACTTC. Encoded protein: CASREGLAASYEQYF. The V call is TRBV2, the J call TRBJ2-7; 11 bases match TRBD2. V lost 6 bases, J lost 1 base, and 5 bases stayed unmatched. The CDR3 is 15 residues long. CDR1 and CDR2 (germline): SNHLY, FYNNEI.